What follows are 20 T cell receptor beta chains derived from one specimen sequenced in a study of T cells in Graves' hyperthyroidism and ophthalmopathy. The CDR3 regions of TCR beta were amplified from RNA transcripts. HTBI primers were the set used in a first-round RT-PCR of the TCR CDR3. TCRdb processed the multiplex PCR reads anew with MiXCR; each CDR3 protein has one entry. The top ten clones hold 7.9% of a sample with fewer than 350,000 distinct CDR3 sequences, roughly 15% of them seen once. Material for sequencing was blood. The source is a woman aged 40-49 years with Graves' hyperthyroidism.

In this sample, this clonotype turned up many times. V gene TRBV27 combines with J gene TRBJ2-1; 9 bases are shared with TRBD1. The germline V gene encodes CDR1 MNHEY and CDR2 SMNVEV (reference sequence). Trimming took 3 bases from V and 8 from J; bases not matched to a gene: 11. The CDR3 contains 16 residues. CDR3 amino acids: CASSFLTGGKIDEQFF. CDR3 in DNA: TGTGCCAGCAGTTTTTTGACAGGGGGGAAGATCGATGAGCAGTTCTTC.

Ten or more counts support this clonotype. V is TRBV5-1 and J is TRBJ1-1, with D tentatively TRBD1 (5 bases). The CDR3 runs 15 residues. CDR1 SGHRS and CDR2 YFSETQ come from the germline V gene. Trimming stripped 4 bases from V and 7 bases from J, with 20 bases between. CDR3 DNA sequence: TGCGCCAGCAGCCTCGGGGGGAGGGAGGTCTTTGAAGCTTTCTTT. Translating it yields CASSLGGREVFEAFF.

In this sample, this clonotype turned up many times. The chain is built from TRBV9 and TRBJ1-2, with unresolved D. CDR1 is SGDLS, CDR2 YYNGEE, per germline. The CDR3 has 16 amino acids. Trimming cost V 3 bases and J 4 bases, with 19 bases left between them. CDR3 DNA: TGTGCCAGCAGCGCAACCCGAGGACGTCCGGGCTATGGCTACACCTTC. Its protein is CASSATRGRPGYGYTF.

CDR3: CASSSLGGRNPDTQYF. Here the CDR3 DNA reads TGTGCCAGCAGCTCACTAGGGGGGAGAAACCCAGATACGCAGTATTTT. The gene calls are TRBV7-3 and TRBJ2-3; D tentatively fits TRBD1 or TRBD2 (6 bases each). Germline V CDR1 and CDR2: SGHTA, FQGTGA. The V and J ends lost 4 bases and 4 bases respectively, with 18 bases between them. The CDR3 covers 16 residues.

This clonotype was detected a few times. The gene calls are TRBV5-1 and TRBJ2-2; D uncertain. V was trimmed by 5 bases and J by 1 base, leaving 9 bases between them. The CDR3 loop spans 14 amino acids. Germline V gene data show CDR1 as SGHRS and CDR2 as YFSETQ. The CDR3 DNA follows: TGCGCCAGCAGTAGTTATCTGAACACCGGGGAGCTGTTTTTT. This gives the protein CASSSYLNTGELFF.

The table lists this clonotype with many counts. The chain joins TRBV27 to TRBJ1-1; D remains unclear. Trimming stripped 4 bases from V and 3 bases from J, with 18 bases between. The length of the CDR3 is 16 residues. Germline CDR1 is MNHEY and CDR2 is SMNVEV (reference sequence). DNA for the CDR3: TGTGCCAGCAGTTCATGGACCGGCGGGAGGGACACTGAAGCTTTCTTT. This translates into CASSSWTGGRDTEAFF.

This clonotype has only a few counts. The V call is TRBV2, the J call TRBJ2-3; 8 bases line up with TRBD2. Germline V gene sequence: CDR1 SNHLY, CDR2 FYNNEI. The CDR3 runs to 13 residues. After removal of 9 bases from V and 11 bases from J, the junction contained 13 bases not matched to a gene. The CDR3 sequence: CASVGFSGTLQYF. The CDR3 coding sequence is TGTGCCAGTGTTGGGTTTAGCGGGACTTTGCAGTATTTT.

At least ten counts were recorded for this clonotype. The J gene is TRBJ2-2, the V gene TRBV19; 7 bases are shared with TRBD2. This CDR3 is built from 16 residues. Germline V gene sequence: CDR1 LNHDA, CDR2 SQIVND (reference sequence). The junction had 7 bases not matched to a gene; V was cut back by 2 bases and J by 4 bases. CDR3 in amino acids: CASSIWGGRTTGELFF. The CDR3 DNA follows: TGTGCCAGTAGTATATGGGGGGGACGTACCACCGGGGAGCTGTTTTTT. Together with reference TRBV19 and TRBJ2-2, the CDR3 gives the full variable domain: DGGITQSPKYLFRKEGQNVTLSCEQNLNHDAMYWYRQDPGQGLRLIYYSQIVNDFQKGDIAEGYSVSREKKESFPLTVTSAQKNPTAFYLCASSIWGGRTTGELFFGEGSRLTVL.

This clonotype has ten or more counts. The V gene is TRBV20-1, the J gene TRBJ2-1; D not certain. The V gene's germline CDR1 is DFQATT and CDR2 SNEGSKA (reference sequence). Trimming took 3 bases from V and 6 from J, leaving 18 bases between them. The CDR3 sequence is 15 residues long. The CDR3 protein is CSASRPRQLSNEQFF. The CDR3 nucleotides are TGCAGTGCTAGTAGGCCAAGGCAGTTAAGCAATGAGCAGTTCTTC.

This clonotype was recorded at least ten times. The V and J genes are TRBV7-8 and TRBJ2-7, with D perhaps TRBD1 (5 bases). Germline CDR1 SGHVS, CDR2 FQNEAQ. This CDR3 has 13 amino acids. The V gene lost 1 base and the J gene lost 3 bases, with 7 bases spanning the gap. The CDR3: CASSLGQIYEQYF. The CDR3, as DNA: TGTGCCAGCAGCTTAGGACAGATCTACGAGCAGTACTTC.

Points on this clonotype: A much larger clone sits a single nucleotide away, making a read error possible. The chain combines TRBV12-3 or TRBV12-4 with TRBJ2-5; the match to TRBD2 covers 10 bases. The J call could be wrong; TRBJ2-1 is a better fit for the DNA end. The CDR3 covers 16 residues. Here the CDR3 reads CASSLTTAGGGYTQFF. CDR3 nucleotides: TGTGCCAGCAGTTTAACTACAGCGGGAGGGGGGTACACCCAGTTCTTC.

There are many counts of this clonotype. V is TRBV3-1 and J is TRBJ1-5; D call uncertain. The CDR3 has 12 amino acids. Germline CDR1 reads LGHDT; CDR2 reads YNNKEL (reference sequence). V was shortened by 0 bases and J by 6 bases, with 3 bases between the two germline ends. The CDR3 reads CASSQESQPQHF. The CDR3 DNA is TGTGCCAGCAGCCAAGAGAGTCAGCCCCAGCATTTT.

This clonotype was seen many times. The chain uses TRBV11-3 and TRBJ2-5; D perhaps matches TRBD1 (6 bases). This CDR3 spans 17 amino acids. CDR1 SGHNT and CDR2 YENEEA come from the germline V gene. Trimming removed 4 bases from V and 1 base from J, with 19 bases in between. The CDR3 coding sequence is TGTGCCAGCAGCTCACCAGGGGTAGTGGGGCCCCAAGAGACCCAGTACTTC. Its translation is CASSSPGVVGPQETQYF.

Many counts were recorded for this clonotype. This rearrangement joins TRBV28 to TRBJ2-7; a weak D match, TRBD1 (6 bases). The germline gives CDR1 MDHEN, CDR2 SYDVKM. This CDR3 is 15 amino acids long. The V and J ends lost 1 base and 0 bases respectively, with 10 bases between them. CDR3 DNA: TGTGCCAGCAGTTTATTCAGGGGCAGCTCCTACGAGCAGTACTTC. This codes for CASSLFRGSSYEQYF.

The rearrangement uses TRBV3-1 and TRBJ2-7; D is unclear. Germline V gene sequence: CDR1 LGHDT, CDR2 YNNKEL (reference sequence). V was shortened by 3 bases and J by 0 bases, with 18 bases between the two germline ends. The CDR3 contains 17 residues. In DNA, the CDR3 is TGTGCCAGCAGCCAGGCATTTCGTGGGCAGAGCTCCTACGAGCAGTACTTC. Protein: CASSQAFRGQSSYEQYF.

The rearrangement links TRBV18 to TRBJ2-7; D call uncertain. Germline V gives CDR1 KGHSH, CDR2 LQKENI. The CDR3 is 14 residues long. V lost 3 bases and J 6 bases, leaving 15 bases between the germline ends. CDR3 sequence reads: CASSPSLTSGEQYF. The CDR3 DNA is TGTGCCAGCTCACCTAGCCTGACCTCGGGCGAGCAGTACTTC.

Many counts were recorded for this clonotype. V and J are TRBV12-3 or TRBV12-4 and TRBJ1-3; maybe TRBD1 (5 bases). Trimming removed 2 bases at V and 3 bases at J, with 11 bases between. The CDR3 extends over 15 amino acids. CDR3 DNA sequence: TGTGCCAGCAGTTTAACCAGGGAGATTGGAAACACCATATATTTT. It yields the protein CASSLTREIGNTIYF.

This clonotype showed up many times. The CDR3: CAISEPQAGAGDTQYF. CDR3 DNA: TGTGCCATCAGTGAGCCGCAAGCGGGAGCGGGGGATACGCAGTATTTT. The V and J genes are TRBV10-3 and TRBJ2-3; TRBD2 aligns across 8 bases. This CDR3 is 16 amino acids long. Per the germline V gene, CDR1 is ENHRY and CDR2 is SYGVKD. V trimming: 2 bases; J trimming: 6 bases; junction bases outside the gene matches: 10.

At least ten counts were recorded for this clonotype. The chain uses TRBV15 and TRBJ1-3, with a possible D match to TRBD1 (5 bases). The germline V gene has CDR1 LNHNV and CDR2 YYDKDF (reference sequence). Deletions cut 9 bases from V and 5 bases from J, with 11 bases between. The CDR3 is 12 residues long. The CDR3 nucleotides are TGTGCCACTAAAGGGGCGCGAAACACCATATATTTT. Translating it yields CATKGARNTIYF.

This clonotype was seen at least ten times. The rearrangement uses TRBV10-3 and TRBJ1-6; no clear D. This CDR3 comprises 15 residues. The germline V gene encodes CDR1 ENHRY and CDR2 SYGVKD. V was pared by 3 bases and J by 2 bases, with 8 bases between. CDR3 DNA: TGTGCCATCAGTGACTTAAGCCCCTATAATTCACCCCTCCACTTT. Protein product: CAISDLSPYNSPLHF.